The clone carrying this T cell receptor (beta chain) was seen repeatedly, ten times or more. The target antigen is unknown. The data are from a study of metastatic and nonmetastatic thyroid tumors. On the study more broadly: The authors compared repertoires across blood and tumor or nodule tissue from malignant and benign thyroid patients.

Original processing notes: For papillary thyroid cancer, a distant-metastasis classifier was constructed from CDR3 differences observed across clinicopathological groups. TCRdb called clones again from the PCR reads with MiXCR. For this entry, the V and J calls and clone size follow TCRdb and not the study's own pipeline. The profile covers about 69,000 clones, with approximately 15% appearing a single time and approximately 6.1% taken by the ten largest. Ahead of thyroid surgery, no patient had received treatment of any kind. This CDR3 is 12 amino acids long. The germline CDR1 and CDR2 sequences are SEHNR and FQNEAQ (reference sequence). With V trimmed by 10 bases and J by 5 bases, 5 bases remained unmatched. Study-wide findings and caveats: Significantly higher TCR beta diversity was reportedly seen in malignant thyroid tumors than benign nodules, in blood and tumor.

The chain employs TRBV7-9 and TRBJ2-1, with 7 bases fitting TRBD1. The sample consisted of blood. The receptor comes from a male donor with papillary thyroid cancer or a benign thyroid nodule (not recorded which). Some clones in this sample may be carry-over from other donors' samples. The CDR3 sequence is CANGDRDNEQFF. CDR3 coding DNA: TGTGCCAACGGAGACAGGGACAATGAGCAGTTCTTC.